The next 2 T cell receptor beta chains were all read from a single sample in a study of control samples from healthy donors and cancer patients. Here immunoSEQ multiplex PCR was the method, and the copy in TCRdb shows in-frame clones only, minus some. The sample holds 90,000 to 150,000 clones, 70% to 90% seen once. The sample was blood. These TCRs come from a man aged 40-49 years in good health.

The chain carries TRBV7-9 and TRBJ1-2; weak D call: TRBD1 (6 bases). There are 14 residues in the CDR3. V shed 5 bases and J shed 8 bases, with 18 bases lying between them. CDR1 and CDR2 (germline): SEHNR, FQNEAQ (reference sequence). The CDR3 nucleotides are TGTGCCAGCAGCCTCTCCTCCGGGACACACGGCTACACCTTC. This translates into CASSLSSGTHGYTF.

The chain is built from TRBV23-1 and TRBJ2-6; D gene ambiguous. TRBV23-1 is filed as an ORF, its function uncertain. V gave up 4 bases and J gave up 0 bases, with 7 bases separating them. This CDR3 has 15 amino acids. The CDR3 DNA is TGCGCCAGCAGTCCGGGCCTCTCTGGGGCCAACGTCCTGACTTTC. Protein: CASSPGLSGANVLTF.